The 32 T cell receptor beta chains given below trace back to one sample, sequenced in a study of T cells after yellow fever vaccination. TCRdb reprocessed the 5' RACE reads with MiXCR, giving one entry per CDR3 protein. This table has roughly 320,000 distinct CDR3 sequences, 9.5% to 12% appearing once. The sequencing used CD4+ T cells sorted from PBMCs, collected 45 days after the yellow fever booster vaccination. These TCRs come from a man younger than 35 who received the YFV17D yellow fever vaccine.

The rearrangement links TRBV5-1 to TRBJ2-7, with unresolved D. CDR1 is SGHRS, CDR2 YFSETQ, per germline. The V gene lost 4 bases and the J gene lost 6 bases, with 8 bases spanning the gap. This CDR3 has 11 amino acids. The CDR3 coding sequence is TGCGCCAGCAGCATTGGGTCCGAGCAGTACGTC. Its translation is CASSIGSEQYV.

This clonotype was observed many times. V gene TRBV4-3 combines with J gene TRBJ2-5; D is ambiguous. V lost 4 bases and J 2 bases, leaving 14 bases between the germline ends. Germline-derived CDR1 and CDR2 are LGHNA and YSLEER. The CDR3 spans 15 residues. CDR3 sequence: CASSRTGMGQETQYF. In nucleotides, the CDR3 is TGCGCCAGCAGCCGAACTGGAATGGGACAAGAGACCCAGTACTTC.

The rearrangement links TRBV11-2 to TRBJ1-5, with 7 bases matching TRBD1. The CDR3 length is 14 residues. CDR1 is SGHAT and CDR2 is FQNNGV in the germline V gene. The ends lost 4 bases at V and 4 bases at J; junction bases unmatched: 4. The CDR3 reads CASSSNRGNQPQHF. CDR3 nucleotide sequence: TGTGCCAGCAGCTCGAACAGGGGAAATCAGCCCCAGCATTTT.

This clonotype was found many times. The J gene is TRBJ2-2, the V gene TRBV12-3 or TRBV12-4; weak D call: TRBD1 (5 bases). V shed 5 bases and J shed 3 bases, with 16 bases lying between them. The CDR3 spans 16 residues. Written as DNA, the CDR3 is TGTGCCAGCAGTCCCCGGTTTGGGGCGGACACCGGGGAGCTGTTTTTT. Protein sequence: CASSPRFGADTGELFF.

This clonotype was seen only a few times. This chain links TRBV6-7 with TRBJ2-7; no clear D. TRBV6-7 is sorted into the ORF group, with uncertain function. Trimming removed 6 bases at V and 0 bases at J, with 9 bases between. The CDR3 is 13 amino acids. CDR3 bases: TGTGCCAGCAGCGAACTAAACTCCTACGAGCAGTACGTC. As protein: CASSELNSYEQYV.

The chain links TRBV6-5 to TRBJ1-4; D gene unclear. The V end lost 2 bases, the J end lost 3 bases, and 7 bases lay between the germline ends. The CDR3 has 14 amino acids. Germline CDR1 is MNHEY and CDR2 is SVGAGI. The CDR3 protein is CASSYGAANEKLFF. CDR3 DNA: TGTGCCAGCAGTTACGGCGCTGCTAATGAAAAACTGTTTTTT.

This clonotype was seen more than once but under ten times. V is TRBV12-3 or TRBV12-4 and J is TRBJ1-4; no reliable D call. This CDR3 comprises 12 residues. The germline V and J ends were trimmed by 6 bases and 7 bases, with 9 bases remaining between them. This CDR3 is CASRARGEKLFF. CDR3 nucleotides: TGTGCCAGCAGGGCCCGCGGTGAAAAACTGTTTTTT.

As DNA, the CDR3 is TGCAGTGCTAGAAGCGGATTCTCCTACGAGCAGTACGTC. This codes for CSARSGFSYEQYV. The genes are TRBV20-1 and TRBJ2-7; tentative D call: TRBD2 (5 bases). V lost 2 bases and J lost 0, with 8 bases in between. Germline values: CDR1 DFQATT, CDR2 SNEGSKA (reference sequence). The CDR3 runs 13 residues.

This rearrangement joins TRBV12-5 to TRBJ2-2, with D tentatively TRBD1 or TRBD2 (6 bases each). The V end lost 4 bases, the J end lost 5 bases, and 11 bases lay between the germline ends. The CDR3 loop spans 14 amino acids. Germline V gene data show CDR1 as LGHNT and CDR2 as FRNRAP. Written as DNA, the CDR3 is TGTGCTAGTGGTTCGCCGGGGGCAACCGGGGAGCTGTTTTTT. Translated: CASGSPGATGELFF.

The chain carries TRBV4-3 and TRBJ1-1, with D unresolved. The CDR3 runs to 15 residues. Trimming took 1 base from V and 0 from J, leaving 9 bases between them. Germline V gene sequence: CDR1 LGHNA, CDR2 YSLEER. The CDR3 reads CASSQASYMNTEAFF. CDR3 bases: TGCGCCAGCAGCCAAGCAAGCTACATGAACACTGAAGCTTTCTTT.

A few counts support this clonotype. The CDR3 nucleotides are TGTGCCAGCAGCTCCGCGGTGTCCGAAGCTTTCTTT. This sequence encodes CASSSAVSEAFF. The chain employs TRBV9 and TRBJ1-1; D not certain. V lost 4 bases and J 8 bases, leaving 12 bases between the germline ends. CDR1 and CDR2 (germline): SGDLS, YYNGEE. This CDR3 spans 12 amino acids.

The chain uses TRBV12-5 and TRBJ1-1; D remains ambiguous. Trimming left V 7 bases short and J 1 base short, with 7 bases between. Looked up from germline, CDR1 is LGHNT and CDR2 is FRNRAP. The CDR3 loop spans 12 amino acids. The CDR3 region is CASATRNTEAFF. The CDR3 coding sequence is TGTGCTAGTGCCACCAGGAACACTGAAGCTTTCTTT.

This clonotype was observed a few times. The chain recombines TRBV7-9 with TRBJ2-2; D uncertain. V shed 3 bases and J shed 7 bases, with 6 bases lying between them. This CDR3 spans 12 amino acids. Per germline, CDR1 SEHNR and CDR2 FQNEAQ (reference sequence). In DNA form, the CDR3 reads TGTGCCAGCAGCTTTGAAGGCGGGGAGCTGTTTTTT. It yields the protein CASSFEGGELFF.

There are a few counts of this clonotype. The genes are TRBV20-1 and TRBJ2-1; D tentatively reads TRBD1 or TRBD2 (5 bases each). Per the germline V gene, CDR1 is DFQATT and CDR2 is SNEGSKA (reference sequence). V dropped 0 bases and J dropped 9 bases, with 21 bases sitting between them. This CDR3 contains 16 residues. For the CDR3, the DNA is TGCAGTGCTAGAGATCAGGGTATATACCTCCGGGGTGAGCAGTTCTTC. Translating gives CSARDQGIYLRGEQFF.

The sample holds many counts of this clonotype. The V and J genes are TRBV7-9 and TRBJ2-1, with D possibly being TRBD1 (7 bases). Per germline, CDR1 SEHNR and CDR2 FQNEAQ (reference sequence). Trimming took 3 bases from V and 8 from J, leaving 11 bases between them. The CDR3 has 13 amino acids. Here the CDR3 reads CASSLAGGHEQFF. DNA for the CDR3: TGTGCCAGCAGCTTGGCAGGGGGGCATGAGCAGTTCTTC.

The V and J genes are TRBV20-1 and TRBJ2-4; D is perhaps TRBD2 (8 bases). The CDR3 length is 14 residues. Germline lookup yields CDR1 DFQATT and CDR2 SNEGSKA (reference sequence). V was pared by 6 bases and J by 0 bases, with 12 bases between. CDR3 DNA: TGCAGTGCAGCGGGGGACAGAGCCAAAAACATTCAGTACTTC. This sequence encodes CSAAGDRAKNIQYF.

This clonotype appeared many times. This sequence joins TRBV20-1 and TRBJ2-3; D perhaps matches TRBD2 (6 bases). CDR1 DFQATT and CDR2 SNEGSKA come from the germline V gene (reference sequence). There are 15 residues in the CDR3. With 5 bases removed from V and 6 bases from J, the gap between germline ends came to 21 bases. CDR3 bases: TGCAGTGCTGGAACACCCCGGGGGTCCTGGGATACGCAGTATTTT. Translated, it gives CSAGTPRGSWDTQYF.

This clonotype has more than one count but fewer than ten. The CDR3 sequence: CASSYVASGDNEQFF. The CDR3 bases are TGTGCCAGCAGTTACGTGGCTAGCGGGGACAATGAGCAGTTCTTC. The chain is built from TRBV6-5 and TRBJ2-1, with TRBD2 matching over 9 bases. Trimming removed 2 bases from V and 5 bases from J; junction bases left unmatched: 4. In germline, CDR1 is MNHEY, CDR2 SVGAGI. CDR3 length: 15 residues.

Many counts were recorded for this clonotype. The chain carries TRBV7-2 and TRBJ1-2; a possible D gene is TRBD1 (5 bases). The V and J ends lost 5 bases and 4 bases respectively, with 14 bases between them. Germline CDR1 SGHTA, CDR2 FQGNSA. CDR3 length equals 14 residues. CDR3 region: CASSQDKGPYGYTF. For the CDR3, the DNA is TGTGCCAGCAGCCAGGACAAGGGTCCCTATGGCTACACCTTC.

This clonotype was seen more than once but under ten times. The chain combines TRBV28 with TRBJ1-5; D is undetermined. With 3 bases removed from V and 5 bases from J, the gap between germline ends came to 14 bases. The germline V gene encodes CDR1 MDHEN and CDR2 SYDVKM. The CDR3 spans 15 residues. CDR3 sequence (DNA): TGTGCCAGCAGTTTTTCCCAAGGGAGACATCAGCCCCAGCATTTT. Translating it yields CASSFSQGRHQPQHF.

The J gene is TRBJ1-5, the V gene TRBV6-1; D is uncertain. V was pared by 7 bases and J by 1 base, with 17 bases between. The CDR3 runs 16 residues. Germline V CDR1 and CDR2: MNHNS, SASEGT. This chain's CDR3 is CASNPQGWGSNQPQHF. For the CDR3, the DNA is TGTGCCAGCAATCCCCAAGGCTGGGGAAGCAATCAGCCCCAGCATTTT.

V gene TRBV12-3 or TRBV12-4 combines with J gene TRBJ2-1; the D gene is possibly TRBD1 (5 bases). Trimming shortened V by 6 bases and J by 9 bases, and 9 bases separated the two germline ends. This CDR3 spans 11 amino acids. The chain's CDR3 is CASRLQGEQFF. The CDR3 bases are TGTGCCAGCAGGCTTCAGGGTGAGCAGTTCTTC.

This clonotype was detected many times. The chain links TRBV7-9 to TRBJ2-7; D remains ambiguous. The V gene lost 2 bases and the J gene lost 2 bases, with 1 base spanning the gap. Germline V gives CDR1 SEHNR, CDR2 FQNEAQ (reference sequence). The CDR3 covers 11 residues. CDR3 in amino acids: CASSLTYEQYF. For the CDR3, the DNA is TGTGCCAGCAGCTTAACCTACGAGCAGTACTTC.

The rearrangement uses TRBV15 and TRBJ2-5; a possible D gene is TRBD2 (6 bases). V was cut by 0 bases and J by 7 bases, with 21 bases left in between. This CDR3 contains 17 residues. Germline CDR1 and CDR2: LNHNV and YYDKDF (reference sequence). The CDR3 loop is CATSRDQPREYAGTQYF. CDR3 DNA: TGTGCCACCAGCAGAGATCAGCCCCGGGAGTATGCCGGGACCCAGTACTTC.

This rearrangement joins TRBV18 to TRBJ1-5; D not resolved. Germline CDR1 and CDR2: KGHSH and LQKENI. V was clipped by 4 bases and J by 7 bases, with 11 bases between them. This CDR3 has 13 amino acids. This CDR3 reads CASSLEGLQPQHF. The CDR3 DNA follows: TGTGCCAGCTCACTTGAGGGATTACAGCCCCAGCATTTT.

The chain uses TRBV9 and TRBJ2-3; D is unresolved. Trimming shortened V by 3 bases and J by 4 bases, and 6 bases separated the two germline ends. The CDR3 extends over 12 amino acids. CDR1 SGDLS and CDR2 YYNGEE come from the germline V gene. Here the CDR3 reads CASSEQSDTQYF. In nucleotides, the CDR3 is TGTGCCAGCAGCGAGCAGTCAGATACGCAGTATTTT. The whole variable domain, remainder taken from reference TRBV9 and TRBJ2-3, is DSGVTQTPKHLITATGQRVTLRCSPRSGDLSVYWYQQSLDQGLQFLIQYYNGEERAKGNILERFSAQQFPDLHSELNLSSLELGDSALYFCASSEQSDTQYFGPGTRLTVL.

This clonotype was counted only a few times. V and J are TRBV11-2 and TRBJ2-1; D not resolved. The CDR3 has 13 amino acids. CDR1 and CDR2 from the germline V gene are SGHAT and FQNNGV. V gave up 5 bases and J gave up 9 bases, with 14 bases separating them. The CDR3, as DNA: TGTGCCAGCAGCCCAGACCGCATGTCTGAGCAGTTCTTC. Residues: CASSPDRMSEQFF.

Only a few counts were recorded for this clonotype. J is TRBJ1-2 and V is TRBV29-1; D remains ambiguous. The V gene's germline CDR1 is SQVTM and CDR2 ANQGSEA. Trimming removed 7 bases at V and 4 bases at J, with 13 bases between. The CDR3 extends over 12 amino acids. CDR3 loop: CSALTRGYGYTF. As DNA, the CDR3 is TGCAGCGCCCTGACTAGAGGCTATGGCTACACCTTC.

This clonotype was recorded a few times. This chain connects TRBV28 to TRBJ2-4; TRBD2 might be the D (5 bases). CDR1 and CDR2 from the germline V gene are MDHEN and SYDVKM. Trimming pared 8 bases from V and 2 bases from J, leaving 22 bases between. The CDR3 is 17 amino acids. The CDR3 bases are TGTGCCAGCTCATATACCGGGGATCGGCCGACCAAAAACATTCAGTACTTC. Residues: CASSYTGDRPTKNIQYF.

Ten or more counts support this clonotype. The chain links TRBV19 to TRBJ1-4; tentatively, D is TRBD1 (6 bases). Trimming removed 4 bases from V and 8 bases from J, with 17 bases in between. The CDR3 extends over 15 amino acids. Germline CDR1 is LNHDA and CDR2 is SQIVND (reference sequence). Written as DNA, the CDR3 is TGTGCCAGTAGTACTAGGACAGTGAGTCGCGAAAAACTGTTTTTT. Translation gives CASSTRTVSREKLFF.

The chain links TRBV7-2 to TRBJ2-7; possible D gene TRBD2, 7 bases. The length of the CDR3 is 15 residues. The V and J ends lost 2 bases and 4 bases respectively, with 15 bases between them. CDR1 SGHTA and CDR2 FQGNSA come from the germline V gene. The DNA for the CDR3 is TGTGCCAGCAGCTTAATTACTGCGGGGGCTTACGAGCAGTACTTC. It encodes CASSLITAGAYEQYF.

In its sample, this clonotype was seen many times. V usage is TRBV4-3 and J usage is TRBJ2-5; D gene unclear. V was trimmed by 0 bases and J by 3 bases, leaving 8 bases between them. Germline lookup yields CDR1 LGHNA and CDR2 YSLEER. This CDR3 region has 14 residues. The CDR3 sequence is CASSQEYLEETQYF. CDR3 DNA: TGCGCCAGCAGCCAAGAATATCTCGAAGAGACCCAGTACTTC.